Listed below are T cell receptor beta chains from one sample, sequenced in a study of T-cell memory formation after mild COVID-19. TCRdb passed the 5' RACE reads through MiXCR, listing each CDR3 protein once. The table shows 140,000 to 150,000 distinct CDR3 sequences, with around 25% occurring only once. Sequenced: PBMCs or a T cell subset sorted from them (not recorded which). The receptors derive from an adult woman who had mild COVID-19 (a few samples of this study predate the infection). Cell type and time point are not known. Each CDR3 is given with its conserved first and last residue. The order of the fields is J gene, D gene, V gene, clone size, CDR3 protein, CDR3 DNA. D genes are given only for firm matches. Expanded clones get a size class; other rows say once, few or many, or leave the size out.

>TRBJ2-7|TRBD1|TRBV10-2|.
CASSESRGRGHEQYF
TGCGCCAGCAGTGAGTCGAGGGGGCGCGGCCACGAGCAGTACTTC
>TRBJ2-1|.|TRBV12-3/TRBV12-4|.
CASVPPSGHEQFF
TGTGCCAGCGTACCCCCCTCAGGACATGAGCAGTTCTTC
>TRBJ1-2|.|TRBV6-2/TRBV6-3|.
CASSAGIAYGYTF
TGTGCCAGCAGTGCCGGGATTGCCTATGGCTACACCTTC
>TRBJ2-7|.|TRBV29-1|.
CSVVVDWSSYEQYF
TGCAGCGTTGTCGTAGACTGGAGCTCCTACGAGCAGTACTTC
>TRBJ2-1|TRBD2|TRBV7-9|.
CASRTSGVYNEQFF
TGTGCCAGCCGAACTAGCGGAGTCTACAATGAGCAGTTCTTC
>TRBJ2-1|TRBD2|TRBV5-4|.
CASSLDSGSPNEQFF
TGTGCCAGCAGCTTGGATAGCGGGAGCCCCAATGAGCAGTTCTTC
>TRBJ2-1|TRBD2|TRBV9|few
CASSPTSGSWSNEQFF
TGTGCCAGCAGCCCTACTAGCGGGAGCTGGAGCAATGAGCAGTTCTTC
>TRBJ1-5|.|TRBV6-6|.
CASSYATSTGNQPQHF
TGTGCCAGCAGTTACGCAACTAGTACAGGCAATCAGCCCCAGCATTTT
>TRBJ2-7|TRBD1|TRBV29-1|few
CSVEESGTGVYEQYF
TGCAGCGTTGAAGAGTCCGGGACAGGAGTCTACGAGCAGTACTTC
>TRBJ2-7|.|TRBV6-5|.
CASSYQGVGRSYEQYF
TGTGCAAGCAGTTACCAGGGTGTGGGGCGCTCCTACGAGCAGTACTTC
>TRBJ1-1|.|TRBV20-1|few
CSARADAEAFF
TGCAGTGCTAGGGCGGACGCTGAAGCTTTCTTT
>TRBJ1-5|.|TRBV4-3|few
CASSQELENNQPQHF
TGCGCCAGCAGCCAAGAGTTAGAGAACAATCAGCCCCAGCATTTT
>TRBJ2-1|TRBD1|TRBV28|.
CASSFDPGQGAYHNEQFF
TGTGCCAGCAGTTTTGATCCGGGACAGGGGGCTTACCACAATGAGCAGTTCTTC
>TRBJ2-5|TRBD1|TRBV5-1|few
CASSSKDRVYQETQYF
TGCGCCAGCAGCTCGAAGGACAGGGTGTACCAAGAGACCCAGTACTTC
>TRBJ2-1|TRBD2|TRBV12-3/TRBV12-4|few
CASSPSPGTSGSGDNEQFF
TGTGCCAGCAGCCCGAGTCCCGGGACTAGCGGGAGTGGAGACAATGAGCAGTTCTTC
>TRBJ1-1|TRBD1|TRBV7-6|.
CASSQPGQGNTEAFF
TGTGCCAGCAGCCAGCCGGGACAGGGGAACACTGAAGCTTTCTTT
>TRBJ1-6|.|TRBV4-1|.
CASSQVAGVLNSPLHF
TGCGCCAGCAGCCAAGTCGCAGGGGTCCTTAATTCACCCCTCCACTTT